The 27 T cell receptor beta chains in this list originate from one sample, sequenced in a study of blood T cell repertoires in COVID-19. Some clones are missing from TCRdb's copy, which holds only in-frame ones; the method was immunoSEQ multiplex PCR. The data show roughly 150,000 clones, approximately 89% seen once. Sequencing input: peripheral blood. The receptors were gathered from a human donor in a cohort sampled during active COVID-19.

The chain combines TRBV7-2 with TRBJ2-5, with D unresolved. The CDR3 totals 14 residues. Trimming pared 3 bases from V and 0 bases from J, leaving 8 bases between. Germline lookup yields CDR1 SGHTA and CDR2 FQGNSA. The CDR3 here is CASSLGNYQETQYF. CDR3 bases: TGTGCCAGCAGCTTGGGCAATTACCAAGAGACCCAGTACTTC.

V is TRBV12-5 and J is TRBJ2-7; TRBD1 is a possible D gene (6 bases). With 4 bases removed from V and 2 bases from J, the gap between germline ends came to 18 bases. Germline-derived CDR1 and CDR2 are LGHNT and FRNRAP. There are 16 residues in the CDR3. The CDR3 coding sequence is TGTGCTAGTGGTTGGTCGGCGCAGGGGTCGCCCTACGAGCAGTACTTC. Amino acid sequence: CASGWSAQGSPYEQYF.

This clone was detected once. V and J are TRBV4-3 and TRBJ2-4; D gene ambiguous. Trimming removed 4 bases from V and 6 bases from J, with 13 bases in between. Germline V gene data show CDR1 as LGHNA and CDR2 as YSLEER. There are 14 residues in the CDR3. CDR3 bases: TGCGCCAGCAGCCCAGAAGTGACTTCAAACATTCAGTACTTC. This gives the protein CASSPEVTSNIQYF.

This clone is a singleton in its sample. The chain carries TRBV7-9 and TRBJ1-2, with D perhaps TRBD1 (5 bases). The CDR3 has 16 amino acids. V dropped 5 bases and J dropped 0 bases, with 16 bases sitting between them. CDR1 SEHNR and CDR2 FQNEAQ come from the germline V gene (reference sequence). The DNA of the CDR3 is TGTGCCAGCAGCGCCAGGGAGGGGTTAGCTAACTATGGCTACACCTTC. Translated, it gives CASSAREGLANYGYTF.

The V gene is TRBV7-3, the J gene TRBJ1-6, with TRBD1 as a possible D gene (6 bases). CDR1 is SGHTA and CDR2 is FQGTGA in the germline V gene. CDR3 size: 14 residues. V was clipped by 0 bases and J by 14 bases, with 14 bases between them. Here the CDR3 DNA reads TGTGCCAGCAGCTTAACCCAGACAGGTTCCGCCCTCCACTTT. Amino acid sequence: CASSLTQTGSALHF.

The chain links TRBV3-1 (or the pseudogene TRBV3-2) to TRBJ1-6; D unclear. The germline V and J ends were trimmed by 3 bases and 8 bases, with 8 bases remaining between them. Germline V gene lookup returns CDR1 LGHDT and CDR2 YNNKEL (reference sequence). This CDR3 is built from 13 residues. The CDR3 sequence is CASSQPGYSPLHF. The CDR3 DNA follows: TGTGCCAGCAGCCAGCCGGGGTATTCACCCCTCCACTTT.

The chain recombines TRBV25-1 with TRBJ1-1; 8 nucleotides align to TRBD1. The germline CDR1 and CDR2 sequences are MGHDK and SYGVNS. This CDR3 has 15 amino acids. V shed 6 bases and J 2 bases; nucleotides not matched to a gene: 8. The CDR3 nucleotides are TGTGCCAGCAGAACAGCGGGACAGGAAAACACTGAAGCTTTCTTT. Protein sequence: CASRTAGQENTEAFF. Full variable domain (missing parts from reference TRBV25-1 and TRBJ1-1): EADIYQTPRYLVIGTGKKITLECSQTMGHDKMYWYQQDPGMELHLIHYSYGVNSTEKGDLSSESTVSRIRTEHFPLTLESARPSHTSQYLCASRTAGQENTEAFFGQGTRLTVV.

The chain recombines TRBV7-8 with TRBJ1-1; D not resolved. This CDR3 has 13 amino acids. Deletions cut 0 bases from V and 6 bases from J, with 8 bases between. Germline values: CDR1 SGHVS, CDR2 FQNEAQ. DNA for the CDR3: TGTGCCAGCAGCTTAGCGTTGAGGGCTGAAGCTTTCTTT. It is translated as CASSLALRAEAFF.

The DNA for the CDR3 is TGTGCCAGCAGCTTGCTACAGGGGAACACCGGGGAGCTGTTTTTT. It is translated as CASSLLQGNTGELFF. The rearrangement joins TRBV5-4 to TRBJ2-2; perhaps TRBD1 as D (6 bases). V was pared by 1 base and J by 1 base, with 8 bases between. Per germline, CDR1 SGHNT and CDR2 YYREEE (reference sequence). The CDR3 is made up of 15 amino acids.

This clone was observed a single time. The rearrangement links TRBV5-4 to TRBJ1-3; a possible D gene is TRBD1 (6 bases). Germline V lookup: CDR1 SGHNT, CDR2 YYREEE (reference sequence). The CDR3 spans 14 residues. Trimming shortened V by 5 bases and J by 0 bases, and 9 bases separated the two germline ends. The CDR3 reads CASSSDSSGNTIYF. The CDR3 DNA reads TGTGCCAGCAGTTCGGACAGCTCTGGAAACACCATATATTTT. The entire variable domain, with the rest obtained from reference TRBV5-4 and TRBJ1-3, is as follows: ETGVTQSPTHLIKTRGQQVTLRCSSQSGHNTVSWYQQALGQGPQFIFQYYREEENGRGNFPPRFSGLQFPNYSSELNVNALELDDSALYLCASSSDSSGNTIYFGEGSWLTVV.

The chain recombines TRBV3-1 (or the pseudogene TRBV3-2) with TRBJ2-7; 13 nucleotides match TRBD2. The CDR3 is made up of 18 amino acids. Germline lookup yields CDR1 LGHDT and CDR2 YNNKEL (reference sequence). V was clipped by 2 bases and J by 1 base; unmatched bases: 8. CDR3 sequence reads: CASSQFTGTSGTSYEQYF. In nucleotides, the CDR3 is TGTGCCAGCAGCCAATTCACTGGGACTAGCGGGACATCCTACGAGCAGTACTTC.

This clone was observed a single time. V is TRBV7-2 and J is TRBJ2-7, with a tentative D call TRBD1 (5 bases). V was shortened by 0 bases and J by 4 bases, with 10 bases between the two germline ends. The germline gives CDR1 SGHTA, CDR2 FQGNSA. The CDR3 spans 14 residues. As DNA, the CDR3 is TGTGCCAGCAGCTTAGCAGGGGCCCTTTACGAGCAGTACTTC. As protein: CASSLAGALYEQYF.

The rearrangement uses TRBV19 and TRBJ1-5, with D unresolved. Germline V gives CDR1 LNHDA, CDR2 SQIVND (reference sequence). V lost 3 bases and J lost 4, with 13 bases in between. CDR3 length: 15 residues. The DNA for the CDR3 is TGTGCCAGTAGTATCTGGGCGGAGGGAAATCAGCCCCAGCATTTT. This sequence encodes CASSIWAEGNQPQHF.

The rearrangement uses TRBV24-1 and TRBJ2-2; maybe TRBD1 (6 bases). Looked up from germline, CDR1 is KGHDR and CDR2 is SFDVKD. This CDR3 region has 15 residues. The ends were cut back, 3 bases at V and 5 bases at J, with 12 bases in the middle. This CDR3 reads CATSDNVQGTGELFF. The CDR3 bases are TGTGCCACCAGTGATAACGTGCAGGGGACCGGGGAGCTGTTTTTT.

V is TRBV7-2 and J is TRBJ2-6; maybe TRBD1 (5 bases). The CDR3 covers 17 residues. V was trimmed by 0 bases and J by 1 base, leaving 10 bases between them. CDR1 SGHTA and CDR2 FQGNSA come from the germline V gene. CDR3 sequence reads: CASSLARALSGANVLTF. The CDR3, as DNA: TGTGCCAGCAGCTTAGCCAGGGCTCTGTCTGGGGCCAACGTCCTGACTTTC.

A word on this clone: Within the sample, other DNA sequences also encode this same CDR3. This sequence joins TRBV7-3 and TRBJ2-5, with 15 bases that match TRBD2. The CDR3 totals 16 residues. V lost 5 bases and J lost 5; bases outside the gene matches: 6. CDR1 SGHTA and CDR2 FQGTGA come from the germline V gene. CDR3 nucleotide sequence: TGTGCCAGCAGCCTAGGACTAGCGGGGGGGCAGGAGACCCAGTACTTC. Translated: CASSLGLAGGQETQYF.

The chain combines TRBV9 with TRBJ2-2; D ambiguous. The V gene's germline CDR1 is SGDLS and CDR2 YYNGEE. The CDR3 totals 16 residues. V gave up 4 bases and J gave up 0 bases, with 13 bases separating them. CDR3 residues: CASSPAKESNTGELFF. As DNA, the CDR3 is TGTGCCAGCAGCCCCGCCAAGGAGTCGAACACCGGGGAGCTGTTTTTT.

J is TRBJ2-7 and V is TRBV12-3 or TRBV12-4; tentatively, D is TRBD1 (6 bases). Between the trimmed V and J ends, which lost 8 bases and 6 bases, there was a span of 11 bases. The CDR3 has 11 amino acids. Written as DNA, the CDR3 is TGTGCCAGCGGGAACAGGGTCGAGCAGTACTTC. This sequence encodes CASGNRVEQYF.

The genes are TRBV10-3 and TRBJ2-7, with D possibly being TRBD2 (5 bases). Trimming took 3 bases from V and 2 from J, leaving 8 bases between them. In germline, CDR1 is ENHRY, CDR2 SYGVKD. CDR3 length: 13 amino acids. The CDR3 loop is CAISDGSTYEQYF. The CDR3, as DNA: TGTGCCATCAGTGATGGGAGTACCTACGAGCAGTACTTC.

The genes are TRBV19 and TRBJ2-7; 12 positions agree with TRBD2. This CDR3 comprises 15 residues. CDR1 and CDR2 from the germline V gene are LNHDA and SQIVND (reference sequence). V lost 5 bases to trimming and J lost 6 bases; unmatched junction nucleotides: 8. In DNA, the CDR3 is TGTGCCAGTAGTGTCGCTAGCGGGGGGGCTCGCGAGCAGTACTTC. Translation: CASSVASGGAREQYF.

V gene TRBV7-9 combines with J gene TRBJ2-7; TRBD2 agrees at 9 bases. This CDR3 comprises 15 residues. Trimming cost V 1 base and J 2 bases; bases outside gene matches: 3. Germline CDR1 is SEHNR and CDR2 is FQNEAQ (reference sequence). For the CDR3, the DNA is TGTGCCAGCAGCTTAGGGGCTAGCGGGGCCTACGAGCAGTACTTC. This gives the protein CASSLGASGAYEQYF.

This clone was seen only once. The chain has TRBV6-4 and TRBJ2-7; 7 nucleotides align to TRBD1. From germline, CDR1 is MRHNA and CDR2 SNTAGT. V was clipped by 6 bases and J by 2 bases; unmatched bases: 4. The CDR3 loop spans 13 amino acids. Here the CDR3 DNA reads TGTGCCAGCAGGCCGGGACAGCCCTACGAGCAGTACTTC. The encoded protein is CASRPGQPYEQYF.

The chain employs TRBV2 and TRBJ2-1, with 11 positions matching TRBD2. CDR3 size: 15 residues. With 3 bases clipped from V and 8 bases from J, the junction kept 6 bases outside the gene matches. Germline-derived CDR1 and CDR2 are SNHLY and FYNNEI. The CDR3 nucleotides are TGTGCCAGCAGTGAGTGGATAGCGGGGGGGGATGAGCAGTTCTTC. Protein: CASSEWIAGGDEQFF. Together with reference TRBV2 and TRBJ2-1, the CDR3 gives the full variable domain: EPEVTQTPSHQVTQMGQEVILRCVPISNHLYFYWYRQILGQKVEFLVSFYNNEISEKSEIFDDQFSVERPDGSNFTLKIRSTKLEDSAMYFCASSEWIAGGDEQFFGPGTRLTVL.

V usage is TRBV12-3 or TRBV12-4 and J usage is TRBJ2-3; tentative D call: TRBD2 (6 bases). Trimming shortened V by 6 bases and J by 8 bases, and 12 bases separated the two germline ends. CDR3 length: 12 amino acids. The CDR3 loop is CASRTVGGTQYF. The CDR3 DNA reads as TGTGCCAGCAGAACGGTGGGGGGTACGCAGTATTTT.

The gene calls are TRBV4-3 and TRBJ2-3, with D unresolved. CDR3 length equals 13 residues. V lost 3 bases to trimming and J lost 0 bases, with 4 bases between them. Per the germline V gene, CDR1 is LGHNA and CDR2 is YSLEER. The CDR3 here is CASSHPSTDTQYF. The CDR3 region has the DNA TGCGCCAGCAGCCACCCTAGCACAGATACGCAGTATTTT.

With regard to this clone: Additional DNA sequences in this sample encode the identical CDR3. The chain has TRBV12-3 or TRBV12-4 and TRBJ1-1; possibly TRBD1 for D (5 bases). The CDR3 totals 13 residues. V lost 3 bases and J 2 bases, leaving 7 bases between the germline ends. In DNA form, the CDR3 reads TGTGCCAGCAGTTTGCAGGGCAACACTGAAGCTTTCTTT. The encoded protein is CASSLQGNTEAFF.

The rearrangement links TRBV20-1 to TRBJ1-2, with D possibly matching TRBD1 (6 bases). CDR1 and CDR2 (germline): DFQATT, SNEGSKA (reference sequence). The CDR3 loop spans 11 amino acids. The germline V and J ends were trimmed by 6 bases and 5 bases, with 10 bases remaining between them. The CDR3 reads CSADGQYGYTF. For the CDR3, the DNA is TGCAGTGCGGACGGACAGTATGGCTACACCTTC.